The next 8 T cell receptor beta chains were all read from a single sample in a study of shared clonotypes between healthy human individuals. Profiling relied on immunoSEQ multiplex PCR, and the TCRdb table lists in-frame clones only, not all of them. Among approximately 1,500,000 clones listed, 95% to 99% were seen once. The sequencing input was naive CD4+ T cells sorted from blood. As for subset: CD45RA+ positively selected. These receptor sequences come from a man aged 30 to 39 in good health.

The chain combines TRBV7-9 with TRBJ1-2; 8 bases are a match to TRBD1. Trimming removed 4 bases from V and 6 bases from J; junction bases left unmatched: 7. Germline CDR1 SEHNR, CDR2 FQNEAQ (reference sequence). The CDR3 is 14 residues long. The CDR3 coding sequence is TGTGCCAGCAGCTCCACAGGGGGTGAGGATGGCTACACCTTC. Translation gives CASSSTGGEDGYTF.

This chain connects TRBV6-6 to TRBJ2-7, with D perhaps TRBD1 or TRBD2 (5 bases each). Trimming stripped 6 bases from V and 5 bases from J, with 17 bases between. The germline gives CDR1 MNHNY, CDR2 SVGAGI (reference sequence). The CDR3 spans 14 residues. CDR3 coding DNA: TGTGCCAGCAGGCCCTCGGGGCTCACCGACGAGCAGTACTTC. Its translation is CASRPSGLTDEQYF.

J is TRBJ1-2 and V is TRBV27, with 9 bases identical to TRBD1. V lost 2 bases and J lost 2; bases outside the gene matches: 9. CDR3 size: 17 residues. Germline V gene sequence: CDR1 MNHEY, CDR2 SMNVEV (reference sequence). The CDR3 DNA is TGTGCCAGCAGTTTAGGAGGGGGACAGGGAAAAAACTATGGCTACACCTTC. Amino acids: CASSLGGGQGKNYGYTF.

As for this clone: One end of the junction does not line up with germline, which may come from a read error. The J gene is TRBJ1-1, the V gene TRBV7-9; no definite D call. CDR1 and CDR2 from the germline V gene are SEHNR and FQNEAQ (reference sequence). This CDR3 contains 10 residues. The CDR3 reads CASSLTWLLF. DNA of the CDR3: TGTGCCAGCAGCTTAACGTGGCTCCTATTT.

This chain uses TRBV28 with TRBJ2-6; weak D call: TRBD1 (5 bases). In germline, CDR1 is MDHEN, CDR2 SYDVKM. This CDR3 contains 16 residues. Deletions cut 4 bases from V and 1 base from J, with 11 bases between. CDR3 in amino acids: CASSSQVWSGANVLTF. CDR3 coding DNA: TGTGCCAGCAGTTCACAGGTTTGGTCTGGGGCCAACGTCCTGACTTTC.

The chain uses TRBV5-1 and TRBJ2-1, with TRBD2 matching 12 bases. The germline V gene has CDR1 SGHRS and CDR2 YFSETQ. The CDR3 is 15 amino acids. Trimming cost V 0 bases and J 10 bases; bases outside gene matches: 5. The CDR3 bases are TGCGCCAGCAGCTTGGAGACTAGCGGGAGAATCGAGCAGTTCTTC. The encoded protein is CASSLETSGRIEQFF. Supplemented by reference TRBV5-1 and TRBJ2-1, the full variable domain reads KAGVTQTPRYLIKTRGQQVTLSCSPISGHRSVSWYQQTPGQGLQFLFEYFSETQRNKGNFPGRFSGRQFSNSRSEMNVSTLELGDSALYLCASSLETSGRIEQFFGPGTRLTVL.

Comment on this clone: The sample contains more than one DNA sequence encoding this CDR3. The chain links TRBV5-1 to TRBJ2-4; D unclear. CDR1 and CDR2 (germline): SGHRS, YFSETQ. The CDR3 extends over 14 amino acids. V was pared by 0 bases and J by 0 bases, with 4 bases between. The CDR3 DNA is TGCGCCAGCAGCTTGGGGTTAGCCAAAAACATTCAGTACTTC. Amino acids: CASSLGLAKNIQYF.

J is TRBJ2-7 and V is TRBV5-1; D is perhaps TRBD1 or TRBD2 (6 bases each). V was cut by 4 bases and J by 0 bases, with 14 bases left in between. This CDR3 contains 15 residues. CDR1 SGHRS and CDR2 YFSETQ come from the germline V gene. CDR3 sequence: CASSRTAGVSYEQYF. The CDR3 nucleotides read TGCGCCAGCAGCCGGACAGCGGGCGTCTCCTACGAGCAGTACTTC.